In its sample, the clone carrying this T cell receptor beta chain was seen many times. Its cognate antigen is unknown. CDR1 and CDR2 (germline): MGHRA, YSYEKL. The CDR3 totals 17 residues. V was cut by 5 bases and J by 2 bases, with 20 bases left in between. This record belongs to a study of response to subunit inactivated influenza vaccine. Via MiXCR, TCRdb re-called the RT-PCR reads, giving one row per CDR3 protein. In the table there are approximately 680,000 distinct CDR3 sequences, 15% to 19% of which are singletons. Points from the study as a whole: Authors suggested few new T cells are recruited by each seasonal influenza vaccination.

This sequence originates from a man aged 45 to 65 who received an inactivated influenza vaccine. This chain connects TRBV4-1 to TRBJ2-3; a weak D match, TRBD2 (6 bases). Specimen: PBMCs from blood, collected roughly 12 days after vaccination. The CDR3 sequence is CASSTRSRGDLTDTQYF. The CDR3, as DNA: TGCGCCAGCAGCACCCGAAGCCGCGGGGACCTCACAGATACGCAGTATTTT.